This TCR beta chain was profiled in a study of regulatory T cells in long-lasting Graves disease. Time point reported: newly diagnosed GD, antithyroid drugs for less than 3 months. Construction of the TCR library relied on RNA isolated from PBMCs. Both iRepertoire HTBI primers and Arm-PCR of CDR3 regions were used to build the TCR beta libraries. One entry per CDR3 protein, called by TCRdb with MiXCR from the multiplex PCR reads. The sample comprises about 320,000 distinct CDR3 sequences, more than 15% of which are singletons, and about 40% rests with the top ten. The CDR3 is 14 amino acids. From germline, CDR1 is MNHNS and CDR2 SASEGT. Germline trimming cut 6 bases from V and 7 bases from J; bases unmatched to any gene: 11. This clonotype was seen many times.

The chain combines TRBV6-1 with TRBJ1-2; 7 bases are shared with TRBD1. This TCR was sampled from a female donor with Graves disease. Sample: peripheral blood mononuclear cells (PBMCs), taken at new diagnosis, from a patient treated with antithyroid drugs. The CDR3 loop is CASRPGGGSSGYTF. CDR3 coding DNA: TGTGCCAGCAGACCAGGAGGGGGCTCTAGTGGCTACACCTTC.